A selection of T cell receptor beta chains follows, all from one sample in a study of cytomegalovirus exposure and HLA in healthy donors. Sequencing was performed with immunoSEQ multiplex PCR; in TCRdb, only in-frame clones are kept and a portion is missing. Among fewer than 200,000 clones listed, approximately 84% were seen once. The material sequenced was PBMCs. Every receptor here comes from a woman aged 18-30 years in good health and CMV-seropositive. Both conserved end residues are part of each CDR3. D genes are given only for firm matches. Where a row states a size, it is once, few, many or the class of an expanded clone; other rows omit it.

v_call: TRBV7-3; d_call: TRBD1; j_call: TRBJ2-1; clone_size: once; cdr3_aa: CASSFPDRGYNEQFF; cdr3_nt: TGTGCCAGCAGCTTCCCGGACAGGGGATACAATGAGCAGTTCTTC
v_call: TRBV19; d_call: .; j_call: TRBJ1-5; clone_size: .; cdr3_aa: CASKAEGNQPQHF; cdr3_nt: TGTGCCAGTAAAGCGGAGGGCAATCAGCCCCAGCATTTT
v_call: TRBV27; d_call: .; j_call: TRBJ1-4; clone_size: .; cdr3_aa: CASMEYRTNEKLFF; cdr3_nt: TGTGCCAGCATGGAATACAGAACTAATGAAAAACTGTTTTTT
v_call: TRBV5-4; d_call: TRBD2; j_call: TRBJ2-3; clone_size: .; cdr3_aa: CASRTGGEDTQYF; cdr3_nt: TGTGCCAGCAGAACGGGGGGGGAAGATACGCAGTATTTT
v_call: TRBV5-6; d_call: TRBD2; j_call: TRBJ2-3; clone_size: .; cdr3_aa: CASSPIGGGAGTDTQYF; cdr3_nt: TGTGCCAGCAGCCCCATTGGCGGGGGGGCCGGGACAGATACGCAGTATTTT
v_call: TRBV6-1; d_call: TRBD1; j_call: TRBJ1-2; clone_size: .; cdr3_aa: CASWRTGDNGYTF; cdr3_nt: TGTGCCAGCTGGCGGACAGGGGATAATGGCTACACCTTC
v_call: TRBV6-5; d_call: .; j_call: TRBJ2-3; clone_size: .; cdr3_aa: CASHNQGTDTQYF; cdr3_nt: TGTGCCAGCCATAATCAGGGTACAGATACGCAGTATTTT
v_call: TRBV5-1; d_call: .; j_call: TRBJ1-5; clone_size: few; cdr3_aa: CASSLEPNQPQHF; cdr3_nt: TGCGCCAGCAGCTTGGAGCCCAATCAGCCCCAGCATTTT
v_call: TRBV5-1; d_call: TRBD1; j_call: TRBJ2-7; clone_size: .; cdr3_aa: CASSLEGQGPYEQYF; cdr3_nt: TGCGCCAGCAGCTTGGAGGGACAGGGCCCCTACGAGCAGTACTTC
v_call: TRBV25-1; d_call: TRBD1; j_call: TRBJ1-6; clone_size: .; cdr3_aa: CASSEWDRISPLHF; cdr3_nt: TGTGCCAGCAGTGAATGGGACAGGATTTCACCCCTCCACTTT
v_call: TRBV5-1; d_call: TRBD1; j_call: TRBJ2-5; clone_size: once; cdr3_aa: CASSQQDRVGETQYF; cdr3_nt: TGCGCCAGCAGCCAGCAAGACAGGGTAGGGGAGACCCAGTACTTC
v_call: TRBV29-1; d_call: .; j_call: TRBJ2-5; clone_size: .; cdr3_aa: CSVEWRHREKETQYF; cdr3_nt: TGCAGCGTTGAGTGGAGACATCGGGAAAAAGAGACCCAGTACTTC
v_call: TRBV15; d_call: TRBD2; j_call: TRBJ2-7; clone_size: .; cdr3_aa: CATSPWGGSHEQYF; cdr3_nt: TGTGCCACCAGCCCCTGGGGGGGTAGCCACGAGCAGTACTTC
v_call: TRBV6-1; d_call: .; j_call: TRBJ1-1; clone_size: .; cdr3_aa: CASSELVGDTEAFF; cdr3_nt: TGTGCCAGCAGTGAATTAGTGGGCGACACTGAAGCTTTCTTT
v_call: TRBV13; d_call: TRBD1; j_call: TRBJ1-2; clone_size: .; cdr3_aa: CASSLGSGGYGYTF; cdr3_nt: TGTGCCAGCAGCTTAGGTTCAGGGGGGTATGGCTACACCTTC
v_call: TRBV7-2; d_call: TRBD1; j_call: TRBJ2-4; clone_size: .; cdr3_aa: CASSSWTGGLTRAKNIQYF; cdr3_nt: TGTGCCAGCAGCTCCTGGACAGGGGGCTTGACTCGCGCCAAAAACATTCAGTACTTC
v_call: TRBV6-1; d_call: TRBD2; j_call: TRBJ2-1; clone_size: .; cdr3_aa: CASSEIAGAYNEQFF; cdr3_nt: TGTGCCAGCAGTGAAATAGCGGGGGCCTACAATGAGCAGTTCTTC
v_call: TRBV7-2; d_call: TRBD1; j_call: TRBJ2-7; clone_size: .; cdr3_aa: CASSFSSGTGDAYEQYF; cdr3_nt: TGTGCCAGCAGCTTCAGTTCCGGGACAGGGGACGCCTACGAGCAGTACTTC
v_call: TRBV7-3; d_call: .; j_call: TRBJ1-5; clone_size: .; cdr3_aa: CASSLVQRKPQHF; cdr3_nt: TGTGCCAGCAGCTTAGTCCAGCGGAAGCCCCAGCATTTT
v_call: TRBV5-8; d_call: .; j_call: TRBJ2-5; clone_size: few; cdr3_aa: CASSLAVLQETQYF; cdr3_nt: TGTGCCAGCAGCTTGGCTGTCCTCCAAGAGACCCAGTACTTC
v_call: TRBV5-4; d_call: .; j_call: TRBJ1-1; clone_size: .; cdr3_aa: CASSSSGGTEAFF; cdr3_nt: TGTGCCAGCAGCTCCTCCGGGGGAACTGAAGCTTTCTTT
v_call: TRBV6-6; d_call: .; j_call: TRBJ1-3; clone_size: .; cdr3_aa: CASSPLDSSPGNTIYF; cdr3_nt: TGTGCCAGCAGTCCGCTTGACAGTAGCCCTGGAAACACCATATATTTT